The clone carrying this T cell receptor (beta chain) was found a few times. As yet, its antigen is unknown. One entry per CDR3 protein, called by TCRdb with MiXCR from the RACE reads. The repertoire holds approximately 400,000 distinct CDR3 sequences, with 4.5% to 6% as singletons. The V gene end was trimmed by 7 bases and the J gene end by 5 bases; junction bases not matched to a gene: 10. The CDR3 is 15 amino acids. Germline lookup yields CDR1 MGHRA and CDR2 YSYEKL. Time point denoted: pre-sensitization, week 0. Treatment of the sample: therapeutic diphenylcyclopropenone sensitization with weekly scalp DPC. This sample stems from a study of human T cells and chemical hapten exposure. Study in general: TCR yields per sample varied mostly from small pooled library volume differences. Study outcomes and limitations: Clustering by CDR3 similarity yielded significantly more large clusters from expanded TCRs than controls. Expanded TCR counts at PT1 were positively correlated with the patch test score.

This TCR was sampled from a woman in her forties or fifties with alopecia areata. Some clones in this sample may be carry-over from other donors' samples. J is TRBJ1-1 and V is TRBV4-1; 10 nucleotides align to TRBD1. The sequenced sample was whole blood, obtained in connection with sensitization to the hapten diphenylcyclopropenone (DPC). CDR3 nucleotides: TGCGCCAGCAACTCACGGACAGGGGGTGTAACTGAAGCTTTCTTT. It encodes CASNSRTGGVTEAFF.